Below are 20 T cell receptor beta chains sequenced from a single sample in a study of cytomegalovirus exposure and HLA in healthy donors. This PCR relied on a set of 60 Vbeta primers and 13 Jbeta primers. Measured with immunoSEQ multiplex PCR; TCRdb has only the in-frame clones, and not every one. This sample has around 160,000 clones, with almost 80% found just once. The sample taken for sequencing was PBMCs. The receptor source for this set is a man in his late teens or twenties in good health and CMV-seropositive.

The chain combines TRBV11-2 with TRBJ1-4; D is unresolved. This CDR3 has 14 residues. Germline loops: CDR1 SGHAT, CDR2 FQNNGV. V was clipped by 5 bases and J by 6 bases, with 13 bases between them. The CDR3 reads CASSPWATDEKLFF. CDR3 in DNA: TGTGCCAGCAGCCCCTGGGCGACGGATGAAAAACTGTTTTTT.

In regard to this clone: The CDR3 does not end in the conserved phenylalanine or tryptophan, so this is likely a read error. The chain has TRBV7-9 and TRBJ1-6; possibly TRBD1 for D (6 bases). The CDR3 length is 13 residues. Trimming cost V 2 bases and J 10 bases, with 9 bases left between them. Germline V lookup: CDR1 SEHNR, CDR2 FQNEAQ (reference sequence). CDR3 sequence reads: CASSLLGASPLHL. Here the CDR3 DNA reads TGTGCCAGCAGCTTATTGGGGGCATCACCCCTCCACCTT.

The count of this clone is one. V and J are TRBV10-3 and TRBJ1-2; 8 positions match TRBD1. Unmatched junction bases numbered 6, after V lost 6 bases and J lost 0 bases. The CDR3 has 15 amino acids. Germline V gene lookup returns CDR1 ENHRY and CDR2 SYGVKD. CDR3 bases: TGTGCCATCAGAGACGACAGGGGTCCTAACTATGGCTACACCTTC. Translation gives CAIRDDRGPNYGYTF.

The chain couples TRBV19 to TRBJ1-2; D perhaps matches TRBD1 (6 bases). V lost 10 bases and J 5 bases, leaving 14 bases between the germline ends. This CDR3 region has 12 residues. Germline loops: CDR1 LNHDA, CDR2 SQIVND (reference sequence). The CDR3 coding sequence is TGTGCCATCCGGACAGTCCTATATGGCTACACCTTC. Its protein product is CAIRTVLYGYTF. The whole variable domain, filled in from reference TRBV19 and TRBJ1-2, reads DGGITQSPKYLFRKEGQNVTLSCEQNLNHDAMYWYRQDPGQGLRLIYYSQIVNDFQKGDIAEGYSVSREKKESFPLTVTSAQKNPTAFYLCAIRTVLYGYTFGSGTRLTVV.

The chain employs TRBV7-6 and TRBJ2-7; TRBD2 might be the D (6 bases). The CDR3 spans 14 residues. With 5 bases removed from V and 4 bases from J, the gap between germline ends came to 15 bases. Germline V lookup: CDR1 SGHVS, CDR2 FNYEAQ. CDR3 region: CASSRAEEGYEQYF. The DNA of the CDR3 is TGTGCCAGCAGCCGAGCGGAGGAGGGGTACGAGCAGTACTTC. Full variable domain (outside the CDR3, taken from reference TRBV7-6 and TRBJ2-7): GAGVSQSPRYKVTKRGQDVALRCDPISGHVSLYWYRQALGQGPEFLTYFNYEAQQDKSGLPNDRFSAERPEGSISTLTIQRTEQRDSAMYRCASSRAEEGYEQYFGPGTRLTVT.

The chain recombines TRBV9 with TRBJ1-2; D possibly corresponds to TRBD1 (5 bases). Germline V gene data show CDR1 as SGDLS and CDR2 as YYNGEE. CDR3 length: 17 amino acids. The V gene lost 3 bases and the J gene lost 0 bases, with 18 bases spanning the gap. CDR3 coding DNA: TGTGCCAGCAGCGGGGGAGGAGGGGCATGGACTAACTATGGCTACACCTTC. This translates into CASSGGGGAWTNYGYTF.

This clone occurred a few times. J is TRBJ2-5 and V is TRBV7-9, with 9 bases aligning to TRBD2. J was trimmed by 4 bases and V by 3 bases; bases with no gene match: 6. The CDR3 totals 15 residues. Per the germline V gene, CDR1 is SEHNR and CDR2 is FQNEAQ (reference sequence). For the CDR3, the DNA is TGTGCCAGCAGCTTGAGGGGACTAGCCGGAGAGACCCAGTACTTC. Encoded protein: CASSLRGLAGETQYF.

The V gene is TRBV6-1, the J gene TRBJ2-2; 10 bases map to TRBD1. The CDR3 totals 16 residues. CDR1 is MNHNS and CDR2 is SASEGT in the germline V gene. The V gene end was trimmed by 4 bases and the J gene end by 6 bases; junction bases not matched to a gene: 8. The CDR3 region is CASSGDRGGDSGELFF. The CDR3 coding sequence is TGTGCCAGCAGTGGGGACAGGGGAGGGGATTCCGGGGAGCTGTTTTTT.

Comments on this clone: As the CDR3 is not closed by the conserved phenylalanine or tryptophan, this likely results from a read error. The chain is built from TRBV2 and TRBJ1-6, with D possibly matching TRBD1 (6 bases). From germline, CDR1 is SNHLY and CDR2 FYNNEI. CDR3 length: 16 amino acids. Trimming took 4 bases from V and 4 from J, leaving 14 bases between them. The CDR3 spells CASSGTVYSYNSPLHL. CDR3 sequence (DNA): TGTGCCAGCAGTGGGACAGTCTATTCTTATAATTCACCCCTCCACCTT.

In the case of this clone: The sample holds other DNA sequences that translate to the same CDR3. The chain couples TRBV5-1 to TRBJ2-3; 12 positions agree with TRBD2. Germline CDR1 and CDR2: SGHRS and YFSETQ. This CDR3 is built from 17 residues. V was clipped by 0 bases and J by 5 bases; unmatched bases: 7. CDR3 loop: CASSLARLAGVGDTQYF. The CDR3 region has the DNA TGCGCCAGCAGCTTGGCCCGACTAGCGGGAGTAGGAGATACGCAGTATTTT. Full variable domain (missing parts from reference TRBV5-1 and TRBJ2-3): KAGVTQTPRYLIKTRGQQVTLSCSPISGHRSVSWYQQTPGQGLQFLFEYFSETQRNKGNFPGRFSGRQFSNSRSEMNVSTLELGDSALYLCASSLARLAGVGDTQYFGPGTRLTVL.

The J gene is TRBJ2-7, the V gene TRBV2, with 13 bases lining up with TRBD2. V lost 6 bases and J lost 6; bases outside the gene matches: 11. Germline CDR1 reads SNHLY; CDR2 reads FYNNEI. The CDR3 totals 16 residues. CDR3 DNA: TGTGCCAGCAGATGGGACAGTGGGACTAGCGGGACCGAGCAGTACTTC. It is translated as CASRWDSGTSGTEQYF.

This chain uses TRBV6-6 with TRBJ2-2; 11 bases are a match to TRBD1. The germline V gene has CDR1 MNHNY and CDR2 SVGAGI (reference sequence). The CDR3 is 16 amino acids. Trimming removed 3 bases from V and 5 bases from J; junction bases left unmatched: 5. This CDR3 reads CASSYLGQGATGELFF. Written as DNA, the CDR3 is TGTGCCAGCAGTTATCTTGGACAGGGGGCGACCGGGGAGCTGTTTTTT.

This chain links TRBV13 with TRBJ2-7; D perhaps matches TRBD2 (5 bases). This CDR3 comprises 15 residues. V lost 5 bases and J lost 0, with 14 bases in between. Germline CDR1 reads PRHDT; CDR2 reads FYEKMQ (reference sequence). The CDR3 nucleotides are TGTGCCAGCAGCCTCGGACTCCTGCGCTCCTACGAGCAGTACTTC. This encodes CASSLGLLRSYEQYF.

The chain joins TRBV7-2 to TRBJ1-2; TRBD1 is a possible D gene (5 bases). The CDR3 loop spans 15 amino acids. CDR1 and CDR2 from the germline V gene are SGHTA and FQGNSA. The V end was cut by 1 base, the J end by 3 bases, with 12 bases between. The CDR3 DNA sequence: TGTGCCAGCAGCTTAGTTGCAGGGCTGGACTATGGCTACACCTTC. It codes for CASSLVAGLDYGYTF.

The sample holds a few counts of this clone. V gene TRBV6-5 combines with J gene TRBJ2-7; 7 bases fit TRBD1. The germline CDR1 and CDR2 sequences are MNHEY and SVGAGI. Trimming removed 4 bases from V and 2 bases from J; junction bases left unmatched: 8. The CDR3 contains 15 residues. The CDR3 region has the DNA TGTGCCAGCAGTTCCGACAGGGCCCCCCCCTACGAGCAGTACTTC. Translation: CASSSDRAPPYEQYF.

CDR3 sequence: CASSHPSGGAYEDTQYF. The CDR3 DNA sequence: TGCGCCAGCAGCCATCCGAGTGGGGGGGCTTATGAAGATACGCAGTATTTT. The chain joins TRBV4-1 to TRBJ2-3, with D possibly being TRBD2 (7 bases). CDR1 is MGHRA and CDR2 is YSYEKL in the germline V gene. The CDR3 is 17 amino acids. Trimming pared 3 bases from V and 5 bases from J, leaving 21 bases between.

This clone was recorded a few times. This chain uses TRBV6-5 with TRBJ2-1; possibly TRBD1 for D (6 bases). Germline CDR1 reads MNHEY; CDR2 reads SVGAGI. The CDR3 consists of 16 residues. V lost 4 bases and J 8 bases, leaving 21 bases between the germline ends. The CDR3 DNA is TGTGCCAGCAGTTCTAGGACAGCCTCCCGTTTCGATGAGCAGTTCTTC. Translating gives CASSSRTASRFDEQFF.

The chain is built from TRBV10-3 and TRBJ2-3; D is possibly TRBD2 (5 bases). The CDR3 is 13 residues long. Germline values: CDR1 ENHRY, CDR2 SYGVKD. V was clipped by 6 bases and J by 5 bases, with 12 bases between them. CDR3 coding DNA: TGTGCCATCAGCCTGGACTGGGGAGATACGCAGTATTTT. This translates into CAISLDWGDTQYF.

V usage is TRBV14 and J usage is TRBJ1-2; D is possibly TRBD1 (6 bases). Trimming removed 2 bases from V and 4 bases from J, with 14 bases in between. This CDR3 is built from 15 residues. Germline V gene lookup returns CDR1 SGHDN and CDR2 FVKESK. DNA of the CDR3: TGTGCCAGCAGCCAATGGGGGGGACAAGGCTATGGCTACACCTTC. Translated, it gives CASSQWGGQGYGYTF.

There are a few counts of this clone. The missing conserved phenylalanine or tryptophan at the end of this CDR3 makes a read error likely. The CDR3 is CASTGTANSPLHL. CDR3 in DNA: TGTGCCAGCACTGGGACAGCTAATTCACCCCTCCACCTT. The chain links TRBV6-1 to TRBJ1-6; 7 bases align to TRBD1. Germline CDR1 reads MNHNS; CDR2 reads SASEGT. V lost 7 bases to trimming and J lost 6 bases; unmatched junction nucleotides: 3. The CDR3 runs to 13 residues.